This T cell receptor beta chain was sequenced for a study of blood T cells in healthy people across ages. Sample-barcoded 5' priming and a J-beta primer mix drove a second PCR of roughly 7 to 11 cycles. Each cDNA molecule carried a tag from a template-switch adaptor that contained 12 random nucleotides. TCRdb reanalysed the 5' RACE reads using MiXCR and keeps one entry per CDR3 protein. The sample lists about 590,000 distinct CDR3 sequences; roughly 31% were seen once. Germline V lookup: CDR1 SGHRS, CDR2 YFSETQ. V was shortened by 0 bases and J by 11 bases, with 14 bases between the two germline ends. CDR3 length equals 13 residues. Turning to this clonotype: Its matching antigen is unknown. A much larger clone sits a single nucleotide away, making a read error possible. The CDR3 does not close with the conserved phenylalanine or tryptophan, likely indicating a read error.

Findings and caveats of the study: Since the PBMCs were unsorted, naive and antigen-experienced cells could not be conclusively compared.

Sample donors were healthy Caucasian individuals that came from Russia, aged roughly 6 to 90. Per sample, no less than 5.5 micrograms of total RNA were extracted. The J gene is TRBJ2-5, the V gene TRBV5-1, with D possibly matching TRBD1 (6 bases). The TCR originated in a woman of 80 years or more in good health. Sequencing was carried out using blood. CDR3 DNA: TGCGCCAGCAGCTTGGGAGTGGGGGCTGAGCAGTACTAC. It codes for CASSLGVGAEQYY.